Sequencing of this TCR beta chain was carried out in a study of cytomegalovirus exposure and HLA in healthy donors. A word on this clone: Antigen unknown.

Trimming shortened V by 4 bases and J by 2 bases, and 6 bases separated the two germline ends. The CDR3 runs to 12 residues. CDR1 and CDR2 from the germline V gene are SQVTM and ANQGSEA. Amplification used 60 Vbeta primers and 13 Jbeta primers. Clones were sequenced by immunoSEQ multiplex PCR, and TCRdb holds only the in-frame ones, with some missing. The sample yields around 100,000 clones, 70% to 80% seen once. Study-wide results and caveats: Most TCR beta V segments were productive about 90% or about 30% of the time in an earlier analysis.

This TCR derives from a woman aged 40 to 50 in good health and CMV-seropositive. The chain couples TRBV29-1 to TRBJ1-5; D gene ambiguous. What was sequenced was PBMCs. CDR3 sequence: CSVGGRNQPQHF. In DNA, the CDR3 is TGCAGCGTTGGAGGGCGCAATCAGCCCCAGCATTTT.